Listed here is a single T cell receptor beta chain. Germline-derived CDR1 and CDR2 are SGDLS and YYNGEE. The V and J ends lost 3 bases and 3 bases, in that order; junction bases with no gene match: 5. There are 15 residues in the CDR3. The data derive from a study of response to subunit inactivated influenza vaccine. TCRdb re-called the RT-PCR reads through MiXCR, storing one row per CDR3 protein. The table records some 640,000 distinct CDR3 sequences, approximately 15% of them present only once. This receptor was obtained from a man aged 45-65 years who received an inactivated influenza vaccine. The rearrangement joins TRBV9 to TRBJ2-5; TRBD2 aligns across 10 bases. The input for sequencing was PBMCs from blood, taken 14 to 15 days before vaccination. The chain's CDR3 is CASSAHSGRKETQYF. The DNA for the CDR3 is TGTGCCAGCAGCGCCCATAGCGGGAGGAAAGAGACCCAGTACTTC.